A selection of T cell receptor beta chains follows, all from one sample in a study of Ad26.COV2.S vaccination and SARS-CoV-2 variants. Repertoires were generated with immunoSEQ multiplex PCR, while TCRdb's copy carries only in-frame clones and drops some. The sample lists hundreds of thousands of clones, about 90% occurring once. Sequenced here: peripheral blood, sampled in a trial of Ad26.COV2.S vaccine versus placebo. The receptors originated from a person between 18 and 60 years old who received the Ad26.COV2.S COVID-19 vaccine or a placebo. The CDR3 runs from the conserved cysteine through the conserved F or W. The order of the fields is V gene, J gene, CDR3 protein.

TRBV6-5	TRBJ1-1	CASSYSKGYTEAFF
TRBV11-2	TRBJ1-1	CASSLITGDTEAFF
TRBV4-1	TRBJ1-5	CASSQDGLNQPQHF
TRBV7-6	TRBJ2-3	CASSLSDENTDTQYF
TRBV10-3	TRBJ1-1	CAISESDRGAEAFF
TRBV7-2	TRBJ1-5	CASSLGPEYSNQPQHF
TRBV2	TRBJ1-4	CASILGIGRGNNEKLFF
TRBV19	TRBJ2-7	CASSIGPATGEQYF
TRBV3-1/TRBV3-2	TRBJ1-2	CASSPTDNGYGYTF
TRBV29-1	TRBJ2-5	CSVFPEETQYF
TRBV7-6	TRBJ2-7	CASSPRAGVYEQYF
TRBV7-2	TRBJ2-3	CASTASAGATDTQYF
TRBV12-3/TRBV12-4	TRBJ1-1	CASTSLDRRAFF
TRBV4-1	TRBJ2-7	CASSHGTPYEQYF
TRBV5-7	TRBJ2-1	CASSPGAIGPYNEQFF
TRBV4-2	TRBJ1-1	CASSLRQVAEAFF
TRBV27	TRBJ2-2	CASSVGQSLGELFF
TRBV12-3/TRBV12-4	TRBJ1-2	CASSLAGDGYTF
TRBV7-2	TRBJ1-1	CASSLPGQGATEAFF
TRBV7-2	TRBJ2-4	CASSLAGSAKNIQYF
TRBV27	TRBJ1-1	CASSLRVTANTEAFF
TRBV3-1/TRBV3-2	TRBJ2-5	CASSQLFSRSEETQYF
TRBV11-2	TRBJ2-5	CASSLDPGGIGETQYF
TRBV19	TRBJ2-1	CASSKGEGGISSYNEQFF
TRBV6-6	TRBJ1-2	CASSPDYGYTF
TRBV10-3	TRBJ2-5	CAISGDSKKVTQYF
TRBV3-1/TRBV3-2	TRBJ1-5	CASSQVPGGNQPQHF
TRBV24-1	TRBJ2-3	CATSAGGTDTQYF
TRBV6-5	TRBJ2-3	CASSFGGTQYF
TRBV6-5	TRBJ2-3	CASSRGGLSTDTQYF
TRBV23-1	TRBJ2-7	CARRGGGEQYF
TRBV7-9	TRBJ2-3	CASSLGSLSTDTQYF
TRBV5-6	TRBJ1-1	CASSSDREPEAFF
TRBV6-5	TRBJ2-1	CASSYREWYNEQFF
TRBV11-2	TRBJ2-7	CASSFPLGTSGSYEQYF
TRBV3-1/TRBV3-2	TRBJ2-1	CASSQASTGVEQFF
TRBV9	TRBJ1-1	CASGRGVGTEAFF
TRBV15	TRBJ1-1	CATSRRRENTEAFF
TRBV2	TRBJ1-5	CASSEETGWDQPQHF
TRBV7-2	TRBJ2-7	CASSFPGGPYEQYF
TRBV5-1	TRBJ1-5	CASSIGGATSNQPQHF
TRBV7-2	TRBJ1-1	CASRPQADTTEAFF
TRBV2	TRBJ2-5	CASNDTPWEETQYF
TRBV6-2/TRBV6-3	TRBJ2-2	CASSYVFSPNTGELFF
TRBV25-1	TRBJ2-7	CASRLAGGYGEQYF
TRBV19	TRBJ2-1	CASSTGRSSYNEQFF
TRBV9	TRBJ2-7	CASSVSPQGSYEQYF
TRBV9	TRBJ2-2	CASSSDPLLGELFF
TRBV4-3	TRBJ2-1	CASSLRGGYDEQFF
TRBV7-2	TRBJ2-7	CASSSAYEQYF
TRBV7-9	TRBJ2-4	CASSPGLAGAPNIQYF
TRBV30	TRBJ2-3	CAWSGTSGTADTQYF
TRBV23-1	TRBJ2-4	CARTRQGAFVKNIQYF
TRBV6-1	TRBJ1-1	CASSEKVSRPNTEAFF
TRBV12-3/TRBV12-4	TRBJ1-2	CASSSGAGGYTF
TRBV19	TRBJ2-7	CASSIGQGSYEQYF
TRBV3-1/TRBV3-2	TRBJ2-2	CASSQGSGELFF
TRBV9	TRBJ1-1	CASSPPPPTENTEAFF
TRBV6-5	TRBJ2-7	CASSSTGRLDEQYF